The 28 T cell receptor beta chains below all came from one sample that was sequenced in a study of shared clonotypes between healthy human individuals. The table came from immunoSEQ multiplex PCR; TCRdb's copy has only in-frame clones and leaves some out. The sample has 2 million to 2.5 million clones; 90% to 95% are singletons. Sequenced sample: naive CD4+ T cells from PBMCs. The subset here: CD45RA+ positively selected. These receptors all stem from a man aged 18-30 years in good health. Some clones in this sample may be carry-over from other donors' samples.

This chain uses TRBV11-3 with TRBJ2-2; 7 nucleotides line up with TRBD1. The trim removed 5 bases at V and 6 bases at J, leaving 3 bases unmatched. Germline loops: CDR1 SGHNT, CDR2 YENEEA. The CDR3 loop spans 13 amino acids. CDR3 sequence reads: CASSKQGPGELFF. For the CDR3, the DNA is TGTGCCAGCAGCAAACAGGGGCCCGGGGAGCTGTTTTTT.

The V gene is TRBV10-3, the J gene TRBJ2-5; D assignment may be TRBD1 or TRBD2 (5 bases each). Per the germline V gene, CDR1 is ENHRY and CDR2 is SYGVKD. V shed 6 bases and J shed 5 bases, with 16 bases lying between them. The CDR3 sequence is 14 residues long. In DNA form, the CDR3 reads TGTGCCATCAGCGGGGCGGCAGGGTTGGAGACCCAGTACTTC. It is translated as CAISGAAGLETQYF.

The chain links TRBV30 to TRBJ2-1; 8 bases are shared with TRBD2. CDR3 length: 14 amino acids. From germline, CDR1 is GTSNPN and CDR2 SVGIG (reference sequence). With V trimmed by 4 bases and J by 0 bases, 2 bases remained unmatched. The CDR3 sequence is CAWNAGGSYNEQFF. In nucleotides, the CDR3 is TGTGCCTGGAACGCGGGAGGCTCCTACAATGAGCAGTTCTTC. The whole variable domain, filled in from reference TRBV30 and TRBJ2-1, reads SQTIHQWPATLVQPVGSPLSLECTVEGTSNPNLYWYRQAAGRGLQLLFYSVGIGQISSEVPQNLSASRPQDRQFILSSKKLLLSDSGFYLCAWNAGGSYNEQFFGPGTRLTVL.

Regarding this clone: Within the sample, other DNA sequences also encode this same CDR3. The chain links TRBV7-2 to TRBJ2-1, with D hard to call. Trimming cost V 1 base and J 10 bases, with 8 bases left between them. The CDR3 runs 12 residues. Germline-derived CDR1 and CDR2 are SGHTA and FQGNSA. The CDR3: CASSLVGYEQFF. The CDR3 nucleotides read TGTGCCAGCAGCTTAGTTGGGTACGAGCAGTTCTTC.

The genes are TRBV18 and TRBJ1-2; D not resolved. The CDR3 extends over 17 amino acids. V dropped 4 bases and J dropped 4 bases, with 22 bases sitting between them. Germline CDR1 reads KGHSH; CDR2 reads LQKENI. CDR3 protein: CASSREPQIRGSYGYTF. The CDR3 coding sequence is TGTGCCAGCTCACGGGAACCCCAGATCCGAGGGAGCTATGGCTACACCTTC.

The rearrangement uses TRBV6-5 and TRBJ1-2; D unresolved. This CDR3 region has 12 residues. Germline CDR1 reads MNHEY; CDR2 reads SVGAGI. The V and J ends lost 11 bases and 0 bases respectively, with 10 bases between them. The CDR3 nucleotides read TGTGCCGCGGTGGCACCTAACTATGGCTACACCTTC. It is translated as CAAVAPNYGYTF.

This chain links TRBV11-2 with TRBJ2-2; possible D gene TRBD1, 5 bases. Germline lookup yields CDR1 SGHAT and CDR2 FQNNGV. V lost 4 bases, J lost 1 base, and 16 bases lay in between. The CDR3 covers 17 residues. DNA for the CDR3: TGTGCCAGCAGCTCCCTCCGGACAACCTTGAACACCGGGGAGCTGTTTTTT. Translation gives CASSSLRTTLNTGELFF.

The chain uses TRBV5-8 and TRBJ2-5, with 10 bases lining up with TRBD1. After removal of 5 bases from V and 7 bases from J, the junction contained 11 bases not matched to a gene. From germline, CDR1 is SGHTS and CDR2 YDEGEE. The CDR3 covers 15 residues. For the CDR3, the DNA is TGTGCCAGCAGTCGCCGGGACAGGGGTGGTGCGACCCAGTACTTC. It is translated as CASSRRDRGGATQYF.

In regard to this clone: The germline gene is not matched at one end of the junction; a read error may be the cause. The gene calls are TRBV7-3 and TRBJ2-7; TRBD1 matches 10 bases. Germline-derived CDR1 and CDR2 are SGHTA and FQGTGA. The CDR3 extends over 15 amino acids. For the CDR3, the DNA is TGTGCCAGCAGCATAACGACAGGGGGCTTCGACGAGCAGTACTTC. This codes for CASSITTGGFDEQYF.

This chain connects TRBV5-1 to TRBJ2-3, with D possibly matching TRBD1 (5 bases). Per germline, CDR1 SGHRS and CDR2 YFSETQ. V was pared by 5 bases and J by 2 bases, with 24 bases between. The CDR3 extends over 18 amino acids. CDR3 in amino acids: CASRTNPQGLGATDTQYF. In DNA, the CDR3 is TGCGCCAGCAGAACCAATCCCCAGGGTTTAGGAGCCACAGATACGCAGTATTTT.

V and J are TRBV28 and TRBJ2-7; 13 bases line up with TRBD2. From germline, CDR1 is MDHEN and CDR2 SYDVKM. The ends lost 6 bases at V and 10 bases at J; junction bases unmatched: 9. This CDR3 has 14 amino acids. CDR3 sequence reads: CASRRLAGGLDQYF. In DNA, the CDR3 is TGTGCCAGCAGAAGACTAGCGGGGGGATTGGACCAGTACTTC.

Here the CDR3 DNA reads TGTGCCAGCAGCTTAGATCAGGGGGCAGGCACTGAAGCTTTCTTT. Translating gives CASSLDQGAGTEAFF. This chain connects TRBV7-8 to TRBJ1-1; 8 bases are a match to TRBD1. Per the germline V gene, CDR1 is SGHVS and CDR2 is FQNEAQ. The CDR3 runs to 15 residues. The ends lost 1 base at V and 4 bases at J; junction bases unmatched: 5.

DNA of the CDR3: TGCAGCGTTAAACGGGACAGGGATGGAAACACCATATATTTT. Its protein is CSVKRDRDGNTIYF. The gene calls are TRBV29-1 and TRBJ1-3, with 9 bases lining up with TRBD1. The CDR3 extends over 14 amino acids. Unmatched junction bases numbered 5, after V lost 5 bases and J lost 3 bases. Germline V gene sequence: CDR1 SQVTM, CDR2 ANQGSEA.

The chain carries TRBV5-1 and TRBJ2-7, with a possible D match to TRBD1 (6 bases). Germline V CDR1 and CDR2: SGHRS, YFSETQ. The germline V and J ends were trimmed by 0 bases and 2 bases, with 24 bases remaining between them. The CDR3 length is 19 residues. The CDR3 nucleotides read TGCGCCAGCAGCTTGGAGGACAGCTCGGCGGCGGGCGGACCCTACGAGCAGTACTTC. Translating gives CASSLEDSSAAGGPYEQYF.

V gene TRBV19 combines with J gene TRBJ2-5, with 11 bases lining up with TRBD1. Germline V lookup: CDR1 LNHDA, CDR2 SQIVND (reference sequence). The CDR3 has 14 amino acids. V shed 3 bases, J shed 4 bases, and the junction held 1 base outside the gene matches. CDR3 coding DNA: TGTGCCAGTAGTATCGGACAGGGGGCAGAGACCCAGTACTTC. Protein: CASSIGQGAETQYF.

V and J are TRBV7-2 and TRBJ2-1, with D tentatively TRBD1 (6 bases). The germline V gene encodes CDR1 SGHTA and CDR2 FQGNSA. The V gene lost 1 base and the J gene lost 12 bases, with 19 bases spanning the gap. The CDR3 extends over 15 amino acids. The CDR3 sequence is CASSLVGLGTMRQFF. The CDR3 DNA is TGTGCCAGCAGCTTAGTAGGACTGGGGACAATGAGGCAGTTCTTC.

This rearrangement joins TRBV2 to TRBJ1-1, with 8 bases fitting TRBD1. V lost 10 bases to trimming and J lost 1 base; unmatched junction nucleotides: 11. Germline loops: CDR1 SNHLY, CDR2 FYNNEI. The CDR3 consists of 15 residues. CDR3 amino acids: CATQGQGLQNTEAFF. In DNA form, the CDR3 reads TGTGCCACCCAAGGACAGGGACTTCAGAACACTGAAGCTTTCTTT.

This clone was counted a single time. The V and J genes are TRBV10-2 and TRBJ1-1, with 9 bases fitting TRBD1. The germline gives CDR1 WSHSY, CDR2 SAAADI. The CDR3 sequence is 13 residues long. Trimming at V came to 8 bases and at J to 11 bases, leaving 12 bases not matched to a gene. CDR3 DNA sequence: TGCGCCAGCTCTAGGACAGGGGAGATTAAGGCTTTCTTT. This encodes CASSRTGEIKAFF.

The rearrangement joins TRBV20-1 to TRBJ2-1; no reliable D call. This CDR3 has 11 residues. Germline CDR1 and CDR2: DFQATT and SNEGSKA (reference sequence). V was clipped by 6 bases and J by 6 bases, with 9 bases between them. The CDR3: CSASQRNEQFF. In nucleotides, the CDR3 is TGCAGTGCAAGCCAGCGCAATGAGCAGTTCTTC.

The table lists this clone with a count of one. The rearrangement uses TRBV9 and TRBJ2-7, with 13 nucleotides matching TRBD2. Germline V lookup: CDR1 SGDLS, CDR2 YYNGEE. The V gene end was trimmed by 5 bases and the J gene end by 7 bases; junction bases not matched to a gene: 6. The CDR3 spans 14 residues. The CDR3 DNA reads TGTGCCAGCAGTCATCCGGGACTAGCGGGGGAGCAGTACTTC. This sequence encodes CASSHPGLAGEQYF. The entire variable domain, with the rest obtained from reference TRBV9 and TRBJ2-7, is as follows: DSGVTQTPKHLITATGQRVTLRCSPRSGDLSVYWYQQSLDQGLQFLIQYYNGEERAKGNILERFSAQQFPDLHSELNLSSLELGDSALYFCASSHPGLAGEQYFGPGTRLTVT.

The J gene is TRBJ2-3, the V gene TRBV6-5, with 7 bases fitting TRBD1. The V segment lost 3 bases and the J segment 1 base; nucleotides outside the gene matches: 1. Germline V gene data show CDR1 as MNHEY and CDR2 as SVGAGI. The CDR3 is 14 amino acids. This chain's CDR3 is CASSYGTGTDTQYF. CDR3 bases: TGTGCCAGCAGTTATGGGACAGGCACAGATACGCAGTATTTT.

The genes are TRBV19 and TRBJ2-1, with 7 bases fitting TRBD2. CDR1 is LNHDA, CDR2 SQIVND, per germline (reference sequence). Germline trimming cut 4 bases from V and 9 bases from J; bases unmatched to any gene: 6. The CDR3 has 13 amino acids. The chain's CDR3 is CASSTVLAGEQFF. The CDR3 coding sequence is TGTGCCAGTAGTACCGTTTTAGCGGGTGAGCAGTTCTTC.

The chain joins TRBV28 to TRBJ2-1, with TRBD2 matching over 7 bases. CDR3 length: 15 amino acids. Germline CDR1 and CDR2: MDHEN and SYDVKM. V was pared by 2 bases and J by 8 bases, with 9 bases of the junction left unmatched. The CDR3 coding sequence is TGTGCCAGCAGTTTAGGGAGGGCCGGGTCCGATGAGCAGTTCTTC. The encoded protein is CASSLGRAGSDEQFF.

V gene TRBV15 combines with J gene TRBJ2-2; the D is unclear. This CDR3 has 14 amino acids. CDR1 and CDR2 (germline): LNHNV, YYDKDF (reference sequence). Trimming took off 4 bases at V and 4 bases at J, with 10 bases between the two ends. CDR3 DNA sequence: TGTGCCACCAGCAAGAGGAGCGTCACCGGGGAGCTGTTTTTT. As protein: CATSKRSVTGELFF.

The V call is TRBV5-1, the J call TRBJ1-3, with D possibly TRBD1 on 5 matching bases. Germline V gene data show CDR1 as SGHRS and CDR2 as YFSETQ. This CDR3 has 14 amino acids. V lost 4 bases, J lost 5 bases, and 13 bases lay in between. CDR3 region: CASSPGGKRNTIYF. The CDR3 DNA reads as TGCGCCAGCAGCCCCGGGGGAAAACGAAACACCATATATTTT.

The chain carries TRBV5-1 and TRBJ2-1, with D perhaps TRBD2 (6 bases). This CDR3 has 14 amino acids. Deletions cut 1 base from V and 5 bases from J, with 10 bases between. CDR1 is SGHRS, CDR2 YFSETQ, per germline. The CDR3 DNA is TGCGCCAGCAGCTTGTCGGGACTCGACAATGAGCAGTTCTTC. Its protein product is CASSLSGLDNEQFF.

This clone was counted between two and nine times. The V and J genes are TRBV7-2 and TRBJ1-1; D not resolved. CDR3 length equals 14 residues. Trimming cost V 1 base and J 0 bases, with 6 bases left between them. Germline V CDR1 and CDR2: SGHTA, FQGNSA. CDR3 nucleotide sequence: TGTGCCAGCAGCTTAGTGGCCATGAACACTGAAGCTTTCTTT. Its protein is CASSLVAMNTEAFF.

This clone was counted once. The CDR3 loop reads CASSPATSSSYEQYF. The DNA of the CDR3 is TGTGCCAGCTCCCCGGCGACTAGTTCTTCCTACGAGCAGTACTTC. The rearrangement links TRBV18 to TRBJ2-7; TRBD2 is a possible D gene (6 bases). V was shortened by 6 bases and J by 1 base, with 16 bases between the two germline ends. The CDR3 is 15 amino acids. The germline V gene has CDR1 KGHSH and CDR2 LQKENI.